A selection of T cell receptor beta chains follows, all from one sample in a study of T cell repertoires in cytomegalovirus infection. Each CDR3 protein is one row after TCRdb ran MiXCR on the reads. This sample carries hundreds of thousands of distinct CDR3 sequences, approximately 40% of them seen once, and the ten largest clones take about 2.8%. The sequencing sample was made of PBMCs. The receptors here all came from a human donor in good health (CMV status not recorded). Some clones in this sample may be carry-over from other donors' samples. CDR3s include the opening cysteine and the closing phenylalanine or tryptophan. The D gene is left open where the match is weak. Not every row has a clone size; where given, it reads once, few, many or a size class.

v_call	d_call	clone_size	j_call	cdr3_nt	cdr3_aa
TRBV28	-	-	TRBJ2-7	TGTGCCAGCAGTCCCCTCCTCGGCGGGGAGAAAAAATCCTACGAGCAGTACTTC	CASSPLLGGEKKSYEQYF
TRBV7-8	-	few	TRBJ2-7	TGTGCCAGCAGCTTACGGCAGGGGAGGGCGGACGAGCAGTACTTC	CASSLRQGRADEQYF
TRBV6-6	-	few	TRBJ2-2	TGTGCCAGCAGTGATCTGGCAGGAGCCGGGGAGCTGTTTTTT	CASSDLAGAGELFF
TRBV7-8	-	-	TRBJ2-7	TGTGCCAGCAGCTTAGGTCTAGTAATCTACGAGCAGTACTTC	CASSLGLVIYEQYF
TRBV15	TRBD1	few	TRBJ1-1	TGTGCCACCAGCAGAGAGGGGACAGGGAACACTGAAGCTTTCTTT	CATSREGTGNTEAFF
TRBV12-3/TRBV12-4	TRBD1	-	TRBJ1-2	TGTGCCAGCAGTTTAGTCGGGACAGAGGCTGGCTACACCTTC	CASSLVGTEAGYTF
TRBV12-3/TRBV12-4	-	few	TRBJ1-2	TGTGCCAGCAGTTTATTAGACCCCCGAACAGGAGATGGCTACACCTTC	CASSLLDPRTGDGYTF
TRBV20-1	-	-	TRBJ2-1	TGCAGTGCTCAGCCCTCCGCCTACAATGAGCAGTTCTTC	CSAQPSAYNEQFF
TRBV15	-	-	TRBJ1-1	TGTGCCACCAGCAGAGATGGTCGGTTCCAGACTAACACTGAAGCTTTCTTT	CATSRDGRFQTNTEAFF
TRBV6-1	-	once	TRBJ2-7	TGTGCCAGCAGTTACGGCAAGAGAGGCTCCTACGAGCAGTACTTC	CASSYGKRGSYEQYF
TRBV12-3/TRBV12-4	-	-	TRBJ2-1	TGTGCCAGCAGACAGGGACCTAGCTCCTACAATGAGCAGTTCTTC	CASRQGPSSYNEQFF
TRBV15	-	-	TRBJ1-4	TGTGCCACCAGCAGACATGATACCTTAAATGAAAAACTGTTTTTT	CATSRHDTLNEKLFF
TRBV28	-	many	TRBJ1-6	TGTGCCAGCAGCATTGTTCCTCCGTTCAACATATATAATTCACCCCTCCACTTT	CASSIVPPFNIYNSPLHF
TRBV28	-	few	TRBJ1-4	TGTGCCAGCAGTTTACGGGGGGCTGGGACTAATGAAAAACTGTTTTTT	CASSLRGAGTNEKLFF
TRBV20-1	TRBD1	-	TRBJ2-7	TGCAGTGCTTTGGACAGGCGACTTTCCTACGAGCAGTACTTC	CSALDRRLSYEQYF
TRBV7-2	TRBD2	many	TRBJ2-3	TGTGCCAGCAGCAATCTAGCGGGACGCACAGATACGCAGTATTTT	CASSNLAGRTDTQYF
TRBV12-5	TRBD2	-	TRBJ2-3	TGTGCTAGTGGTACCGGGACTAGTATCACAGATACGCAGTATTTT	CASGTGTSITDTQYF
TRBV19	TRBD1	once	TRBJ1-1	TGTGCCAGTAGTCTCTGGAGGGGGCAGAATGAAGCTTTCTTT	CASSLWRGQNEAFF
TRBV10-3	TRBD2	-	TRBJ2-3	TGTGCCATCAAAAGGTCGACTAGCGGAGACACAGATACGCAGTATTTT	CAIKRSTSGDTDTQYF
TRBV9	-	-	TRBJ1-3	TGTGCCAGCAGCGTAGCTGCAGGGACTGGAAACACCATATATTTT	CASSVAAGTGNTIYF
TRBV7-6	-	many	TRBJ2-2	TGTGCCAGCAAACGCGATGGGGCGAGGGGCACCGGGGAGCTGTTTTTT	CASKRDGARGTGELFF
TRBV7-2	TRBD1	many	TRBJ2-7	TGTGCCAGCAGCTTTGGACAGGGGAGGTCCTACGAGCAGTACTTC	CASSFGQGRSYEQYF
TRBV28	-	few	TRBJ1-5	TGTGCCAGCAGCATCCGCCACCTTAGCAATCAGCCCCAGCATTTT	CASSIRHLSNQPQHF
TRBV5-6	-	-	TRBJ1-1	TGTGCCAGCGGCTTGGGGGCAGGGCAAATGAACACTGAAGCTTTCTTT	CASGLGAGQMNTEAFF
TRBV24-1	-	-	TRBJ2-2	TGTGCCACCAGTGCCATCCCCGGGGAGCTGTTTTTT	CATSAIPGELFF
TRBV4-1	-	few	TRBJ2-7	TGCGCCAGCAGCCAAGATAGAAGCGGACACATGAAAAACGTGCAGTACTTC	CASSQDRSGHMKNVQYF
TRBV7-9	TRBD1	-	TRBJ2-5	TGTGCCAGCAGCTGGACAGGGGGGTACTACCAAGAGACCCAGTACTTC	CASSWTGGYYQETQYF
TRBV7-9	TRBD1	few	TRBJ1-1	TGTGCCAGCAGCCAGGGACAGGGCGCTTTCTTT	CASSQGQGAFF
TRBV12-3/TRBV12-4	-	few	TRBJ2-5	TGTGCCAGCAGCCCTGACCGGGAGACCCAGTACTTC	CASSPDRETQYF
TRBV28	-	-	TRBJ2-4	TGTGCCATGATAAACGCAAGGACAGCCGCCAAAAACATTCAGTACTTC	CAMINARTAAKNIQYF
TRBV14	TRBD2	-	TRBJ2-3	TGTGCCAGCAGCCAACGAAAGAGGACTAGCTCTAGCACAGATACGCAGTATTTT	CASSQRKRTSSSTDTQYF
TRBV4-1	TRBD1	-	TRBJ1-5	TGCGCCAGCAGCCAACCGGGACAGGGCGGTCAGCCCCAGCATTTT	CASSQPGQGGQPQHF
TRBV7-9	-	-	TRBJ2-5	TGTGCCAGCAGCTTCTCAGGGGAGGGAGAGACCCAGTACTTC	CASSFSGEGETQYF
TRBV18	TRBD1	few	TRBJ2-5	TGTGCCAGCTCACCACGGAAGGGGGCGCGGGAGACCCAGTACTTC	CASSPRKGARETQYF
TRBV6-1	-	-	TRBJ1-5	TGTGCCAGCAAACCGACAGGTAGCAATCAGCCCAAGCATTTT	CASKPTGSNQPKHF
TRBV3-1	-	few	TRBJ1-2	TGTGCCAGCAGCAAAGATGTTAGGAACTATGGCTACACCTTC	CASSKDVRNYGYTF
TRBV27	-	once	TRBJ1-4	TGTGCCAGCAGAGAGTACCGTCAGGGGTGGGATGAAAAACTGTTTTTT	CASREYRQGWDEKLFF
TRBV5-4	-	few	TRBJ2-7	TGTGCCAGCAGCCGAGAGTTCGGCCTGGCGGAGCAGTACTTC	CASSREFGLAEQYF
TRBV7-9	-	once	TRBJ1-1	TGTTCCAGCAGCTTAGAGTGGAGGCCTGAATCTTTCTTT	CSSSLEWRPESFF
TRBV7-9	-	-	TRBJ1-3	TGTGCCAGCAGCCGTAGCGTAACAGGGCGTTCTTCTGGAAACACCATATATTTT	CASSRSVTGRSSGNTIYF
TRBV20-1	TRBD2	few	TRBJ2-4	TGCAGTGCTACTGTAGCGGGAGGAAACATTCAGTACTTC	CSATVAGGNIQYF
TRBV13	TRBD2	-	TRBJ2-1	TGTGCCAGCAGACGCGGGACTAGCGGGAGAAATGAGCAGTTCTTC	CASRRGTSGRNEQFF
TRBV29-1	-	-	TRBJ1-4	TGCAGCGTTGTTCTTTCGAAGTCTAATGAAAAACTGTTTTTT	CSVVLSKSNEKLFF
TRBV7-9	-	many	TRBJ1-4	TGTGCCAGCAGCTTTGGTTTGGGATCGACTAATGAAAAACTGTTTTTT	CASSFGLGSTNEKLFF
TRBV5-4	TRBD2	-	TRBJ2-1	TGTGCCATCTCCTCCCCTAGCGGGAGAAATGAGCAGTTCTTC	CAISSPSGRNEQFF
TRBV7-6	-	many	TRBJ1-6	TGTGCCAGCAGCTTATCCCAGGACAGAAATTCACCCCTCCACTTT	CASSLSQDRNSPLHF
TRBV12-3/TRBV12-4	-	many	TRBJ1-1	TGTGCCAGCAGCCACCCCACTCCTCGGAGTGGCACTGAAGCTTTCTTT	CASSHPTPRSGTEAFF
TRBV24-1	TRBD1	few	TRBJ2-2	TGTGCCAGCAACTCGGGACAGAGCACCGGGGAGCTGTTTTTT	CASNSGQSTGELFF
TRBV7-8	-	many	TRBJ2-7	TGTGCCAGCAGCTCGGGGGGCGGGACATCTCCCTACGAGCAGTACTTC	CASSSGGGTSPYEQYF
TRBV5-3	-	once	TRBJ2-1	TGTGCCAGCAGCTTAGGAGGGCCCCTAGGTGAACAGTCCTTC	CASSLGGPLGEQSF
TRBV28	TRBD2	-	TRBJ2-1	TGTGCCAGCAGTGCGCCGGGACTAGCGGTGGGTCAGTTCTTC	CASSAPGLAVGQFF